This T cell receptor (beta chain) was sequenced in a study of blood T cell repertoires in COVID-19. Study in general: Some COVID-19 samples were acute and others convalescent; all came from the United States, Italy and Spain. From T cells, B-cell-depleted T cells, or PBMCs came the material, which was cDNA or gDNA.

Of note for this clone: One end of the junction is discordant with germline, which a read error may explain.

As handled by the study authors: Reference gene primer amplification gave estimated nucleated cell counts. Assay used: immunoSEQ multiplex PCR; TCRdb lists only in-frame clones, some missing. D and trimming come from the DNA, and the V and J calls and clone size come from that table. The sample records 29,000 or so clones, roughly nine tenths being singletons. CDR3 size: 14 residues. Germline loops: CDR1 MNHNS, CDR2 SASEGT. The receptor's source is a human donor in a cohort sampled during active COVID-19. The sample consisted of peripheral blood. The chain links TRBV6-1 to TRBJ2-1; TRBD2 matches 9 bases. The CDR3 bases are TGTGCCAGCAGTAAAGCGGGGGGTTACAATGAGCAGTTCTTC. Residues: CASSKAGGYNEQFF.